The rows below give T cell receptor beta chains drawn from one sample of a study of beta chain features in type 1 diabetes. Clones were sequenced by immunoSEQ multiplex PCR, and TCRdb holds only the in-frame ones, with some missing. The data hold 450,000 to 550,000 clones, with 25% to 35% observed a single time. The specimen was naive CD4+ T cells from blood. The receptors were sampled from a man in his late teens or twenties in good health. The CDR3 runs from the conserved cysteine through the conserved F or W. Each record gives: CDR3 DNA, CDR3 protein, clone size, D gene, J gene, V gene. The D gene is left open where the match is weak. Clone size is given for some rows only: seen once, a few or many times, or a class if the clone is expanded.

TGTGCCAGCAGCGTACATTCTAGCGGGAGCGGTGTCACAGATACGCAGTATTTT	CASSVHSSGSGVTDTQYF	few	TRBD2	TRBJ2-3	TRBV9
TGTGCCAGCAGCTTAGCAGGAGGAGAGCAGTTCTTC	CASSLAGGEQFF	NA	NA	TRBJ2-1	TRBV7-2
TGTGCCTGGATGGCGGGGGGCCATACCTACGAGCAGTACTTC	CAWMAGGHTYEQYF	once	TRBD2	TRBJ2-7	TRBV30
TGTGCCAGCAGCTTAGTCGGGAGGGGGCCCTACGAGCAGTACTTC	CASSLVGRGPYEQYF	NA	NA	TRBJ2-7	TRBV7-9
TGTGCCAGCGGGAGTTGGGCAGATACGCAGTATTTT	CASGSWADTQYF	NA	NA	TRBJ2-3	TRBV9
TGCGCCAGCAGCTCGGAGGGAGCGGGACAGTACAATGAGCAGTTCTTC	CASSSEGAGQYNEQFF	NA	NA	TRBJ2-1	TRBV5-1
TGTGCCAGCAGCGGCCCAGGGACCCAAGAGACCCAGTACTTC	CASSGPGTQETQYF	few	NA	TRBJ2-5	TRBV7-2
TGTGCCAGCAGCTCCCAGGGGGGTGGTGGCTACACCTTC	CASSSQGGGGYTF	few	TRBD1	TRBJ1-2	TRBV7-6
TGTGCCAGCAGCTTGGCAAGCGGGAGCCTTTACGAGCAGTACTTC	CASSLASGSLYEQYF	NA	TRBD2	TRBJ2-7	TRBV5-4
TGTGCCAGCAGCTTGTGGACAGTCCAAGAGACCCAGTACTTC	CASSLWTVQETQYF	few	NA	TRBJ2-5	TRBV7-9
TGTGCCAGTAGAGTCTCGCATAGCGGGACCTACAATGAGCAGTTCTTC	CASRVSHSGTYNEQFF	NA	TRBD2	TRBJ2-1	TRBV19
TGTGCCAGCAGCGTAGAAGCGAGGGACAGGGGAAACGAGCAGTACTTC	CASSVEARDRGNEQYF	NA	TRBD1	TRBJ2-7	TRBV9
TGCGCCAGCAGCCCGGGACACGGAACCTACGAGCAGTACTTC	CASSPGHGTYEQYF	NA	NA	TRBJ2-7	TRBV5-1
TGTGCCAGCAGTCTCGGCTACGAGCAGTACTTC	CASSLGYEQYF	NA	NA	TRBJ2-7	TRBV25-1
TGTGCCAGCAGGGGGAAGGGGAGGCTCTACGAGCAGTACTTC	CASRGKGRLYEQYF	few	NA	TRBJ2-7	TRBV25-1
TGTGCCTGGGGTCAGGACAGGGGAGCTTTCTTT	CAWGQDRGAFF	few	TRBD1	TRBJ1-1	TRBV30
TGTGCCAGCAGAGAGACAGGAGACAATGAGCAGTTCTTC	CASRETGDNEQFF	NA	NA	TRBJ2-1	TRBV25-1
TGTGCCACCAGCAGAGATACACAGTGGATCGAAAAACTGTTTTTT	CATSRDTQWIEKLFF	NA	NA	TRBJ1-4	TRBV15
TGTGCCAGCAGTTACTCCCTAGGACTAGCGGTTCAGTACTTC	CASSYSLGLAVQYF	NA	TRBD2	TRBJ2-4	TRBV6-5
TGCGCCAGCAGTCCATCTGGGAGACTCCAAGAGACCCAGTACTTC	CASSPSGRLQETQYF	few	NA	TRBJ2-5	TRBV5-1
TGTGCCTCCTCTGCTGATACGCAGTATTTT	CASSADTQYF	few	NA	TRBJ2-3	TRBV30
TGTGCCAGCAGCTTCCCCGGACAGGATGGTTATGGCTACACCTTC	CASSFPGQDGYGYTF	NA	TRBD1	TRBJ1-2	TRBV5-4
TGTGCCAGCAGCTTAGCTGTGACTGAGCAGTACTTC	CASSLAVTEQYF	NA	NA	TRBJ2-7	TRBV11-1
TGTGCCAGCTCACCACTACGGGACCATGAAGCTTTCTTT	CASSPLRDHEAFF	NA	NA	TRBJ1-1	TRBV18
TGTGCCAGCAGTGGGACTAGCGAAGCCTACGAGCAGTACTTC	CASSGTSEAYEQYF	NA	TRBD2	TRBJ2-7	TRBV27
TGTGCCAGCAGCTACGCTCTAGCGGGAGGAAACTACGAGCAGTACTTC	CASSYALAGGNYEQYF	NA	TRBD2	TRBJ2-7	TRBV28
TGCAGCGGTGCCGGGATTATGGGCACTGAAGCTTTCTTT	CSGAGIMGTEAFF	few	NA	TRBJ1-1	TRBV29-1
TGTGCCAGCAGTTATATATCAGATACGCAGTATTTT	CASSYISDTQYF	few	NA	TRBJ2-3	TRBV6-6
TGTGCCAGCAGCCAAGGACTAGCCCTAATGGGGGAGACCCAGTACTTC	CASSQGLALMGETQYF	NA	TRBD2	TRBJ2-5	TRBV7-2
TGCGCCAGCAGCCAAGAGGCGGGAGGGGTTGCCAAAAACATTCAGTACTTC	CASSQEAGGVAKNIQYF	NA	TRBD2	TRBJ2-4	TRBV4-1
TGCAGCGTTGAAGAGGGGGCCACAGATACGCAGTATTTT	CSVEEGATDTQYF	NA	NA	TRBJ2-3	TRBV29-1
TGTGCCAGCAGCTCCTTAGCGGGAGTAGCAGATACGCAGTATTTT	CASSSLAGVADTQYF	NA	TRBD2	TRBJ2-3	TRBV7-9
TGTGCCTGGAATCTTATGGGACGTTGGGGAGAGACCCAGTACTTC	CAWNLMGRWGETQYF	NA	NA	TRBJ2-5	TRBV30
TGTGCCAGCACGAGGGGGCTAACCTACAATGAGCAGTTCTTC	CASTRGLTYNEQFF	NA	TRBD1	TRBJ2-1	TRBV5-8
TGTGCCAGCAGCCCACCGGGACAGTGGAACACCGGGGAGCTGTTTTTT	CASSPPGQWNTGELFF	NA	TRBD1	TRBJ2-2	TRBV7-3
TGTGCCAGCAGCTCACGACAGGGTGATAGCAATCAGCCCCAGCATTTT	CASSSRQGDSNQPQHF	NA	NA	TRBJ1-5	TRBV21-1
TGTGCCACCAGCCGAGATCGGGGAGTGAACACCGGGGAGCTGTTTTTT	CATSRDRGVNTGELFF	NA	NA	TRBJ2-2	TRBV15
TGTGCCAGCAGTTTAGGCGGGAGTCTCTCCTACGAGCAGTACTTC	CASSLGGSLSYEQYF	NA	TRBD2	TRBJ2-7	TRBV28
TGTGCCAGCAGTGGAAGGTTGAACACTGAAGCTTTCTTT	CASSGRLNTEAFF	few	NA	TRBJ1-1	TRBV25-1
TGTGCCAGCAGCTTGGTTGAGGGAGGCAACACTGAAGCTTTCTTT	CASSLVEGGNTEAFF	few	NA	TRBJ1-1	TRBV5-6
TGTGCCAGCTCACCACCTGCAACCTTGTCCTACAATGAGCAGTTCTTC	CASSPPATLSYNEQFF	few	NA	TRBJ2-1	TRBV18
TGCAGCGTTACAGACAGGGTGCGCAATGAGCAGTTCTTC	CSVTDRVRNEQFF	few	TRBD1	TRBJ2-1	TRBV29-1
TGCGCCAGCAGCGCCCCCGGGACTAGCGGGAGAAAGACCCAGTACTTC	CASSAPGTSGRKTQYF	NA	TRBD2	TRBJ2-5	TRBV5-1
TGTGCCAGCAGTAAGCCGGGACAGGGAATATTCGAGCAGTACTTC	CASSKPGQGIFEQYF	NA	TRBD1	TRBJ2-7	TRBV27
TGTGCCAGCAGAGGGAGTCAGAACACTGAAGCTTTCTTT	CASRGSQNTEAFF	NA	NA	TRBJ1-1	TRBV25-1
TGTGCCAGCAGCGCCGGGACACCTAGCTACAATGAGCAGTTCTTC	CASSAGTPSYNEQFF	NA	NA	TRBJ2-1	TRBV7-2
TGTGCCTGGAACAGGATAGTCTACGAGCAGTACTTC	CAWNRIVYEQYF	few	NA	TRBJ2-7	TRBV30
TGTGCCAGCAGCTTGGGTTGGACAGACGAGCAGTACTTC	CASSLGWTDEQYF	few	NA	TRBJ2-7	TRBV7-2
TGCGCCAGCAGCCAAGCCGTAACTAGCGGGGGGTACAATGAGCAGTTCTTC	CASSQAVTSGGYNEQFF	few	TRBD2	TRBJ2-1	TRBV4-3
TGTGCCAGCAGTTCCCGGGCATACTACGAGCAGTACTTC	CASSSRAYYEQYF	once	NA	TRBJ2-7	TRBV6-5
TGTGCCAGCAGTCCCCAGCTGGGGTCCTCCTACGAGCAGTACTTC	CASSPQLGSSYEQYF	NA	NA	TRBJ2-7	TRBV7-9
TGCGCCAGCAGCCAGGACAGGGCTCCTCTCTACGAGCAGTACTTC	CASSQDRAPLYEQYF	NA	TRBD1	TRBJ2-7	TRBV4-1
TGCAGTGCGTCCCAAGAGACCCAGTACTTC	CSASQETQYF	NA	NA	TRBJ2-5	TRBV20-1
TGTGCCAGCAGCTCTTACAGGGAGAGGCCCTACGAGCAGTACTTC	CASSSYRERPYEQYF	NA	NA	TRBJ2-7	TRBV11-2
TGCGCCAGCAGCCAAGATACGAGGACGACCTACAATGAGCAGTTCTTC	CASSQDTRTTYNEQFF	NA	NA	TRBJ2-1	TRBV4-1